This TCR beta chain is from a study of beta chain features in type 1 diabetes (dated by TCRdb to the late 2010s). A note on the overall study: Patients and healthy donors did not differ in mean age, gender distribution, total cell number or subset yield. The study compared TCRB repertoires of sorted circulating CD4+ T cell subsets between recently diagnosed type 1 diabetes patients and matched healthy donors. Naive and central memory subsets were obtained from all 30 or so donors, but regulatory and stem cell-like memory subsets were isolated from only 8 patients and roughly 8 healthy donors. A total of approximately 100,000,000 sorted cells were examined across all samples, and the number of cells per subset was strongly correlated with RNA yield.

What the research found in general, with its limitations: At VDJ recombination sites, patients with type 1 diabetes made fewer insertions and deleted more nucleotides, a pattern implying thymic rearrangement abnormalities. In all four CD4+ subsets, TCRB CDR3 length was moderately but significantly shorter in type 1 diabetes patients. Only small numbers of individuals were included in the HLA sub-analyses, which left unresolved whether HLA type had any influence on TCRB rearrangement. Shorter templates might have been favored by PCR, but patient and control samples were amplified and corrected together, so both groups would have been affected equally by any skew. Naive, central memory and regulatory TCRB repertoires appeared to be more alike among patients than among healthy donors. Because cDNA rather than genomic DNA was sequenced, highly expressing activated cells could have been over-represented, although no difference in activation and CD3 levels was found between groups.

Each donor gave one peripheral blood draw, averaging about 120 mL, which was collected into heparinised tubes. A BD FACSAria II and a panel including CD45RO, CCR7, CD25, CD127, CD95 and CD27 were used to sort naive, central memory, regulatory and stem cell-like memory CD4+ T cells. Every sorted population had a purity above 98%. PBMCs were isolated immediately by Lymphoprep density gradient centrifugation and stained directly without culture. So that batch effects would be minimized, each experiment stained and sorted samples in pairs, pairing one healthy donor with one patient. Only a few counts were recorded for this clone. Its antigen is unknown. Base qualities were left out, and no much larger clone turns up one base away. All of the isolated RNA was reverse transcribed with the High Capacity cDNA Reverse Transcription Kit, so expressed TCRB transcripts were sequenced. Naive, central memory and regulatory T cell samples underwent deep immunoSEQ sequencing, averaging around 3.7 million total reads per sample. Sorted cells were lysed in RLT buffer and RNA was extracted with DNase-treated RNeasy Micro or Mini kits, depending on cell number. Each cell subset was processed separately to prevent cross-contamination, with patient and healthy donor samples processed together. Using the immunoSEQ multiplex PCR, TCRB sequences were amplified from cDNA into 87-bp fragments spanning the CDR3 region. Amplicons were sequenced on the Illumina HiSeq platform. The source study handled its data this way. Synthetic template baselines were used to correct PCR bias computationally, reads within Hamming distance 2 were collapsed, and singletons that could not be merged were discarded. Reads were aligned against IMGT so that V, D and J genes, CDR3 length and insertions or deletions at six rearrangement sites could be assigned. Within each subset, clonotype counts were normalized to sorted cell number, and only after that were true diversity and Gini coefficients computed with the tcR R package. Repertoire sharing was quantified using the overlap coefficient calculated on TCRB nucleotide sequences. Drawn from immuneACCESS, this table holds only the in-frame rearrangements with V and J called that TCRdb kept. Clones are partly lost; checked studies trace under half to an unresolved V gene and leave the rest unexplained. V, J and clone size are those of that table, while D and trimming were read from the DNA. The sample table lists hundreds of thousands of clones, roughly 8% of them with a count of one. 0.44% of the sample is in the top ten clones.

This receptor was obtained from a woman under 30 in good health. The material sequenced was central memory CD4+ T cells from blood.

The CDR3 protein is CASSLVGDRWETQYF. The nucleotides read TGTGCCAGCAGCTTAGTAGGGGACAGGTGGGAGACCCAGTACTTC. This receptor chain uses TRBV7-2 and TRBJ2-5; TRBD1 matches 8 bases in the middle. Reading the germline V gene gives CDR1 SGHTA and CDR2 FQGNSA. From cysteine to phenylalanine, the CDR3 is 15 amino acids long. Only the CDR3 DNA stays, 45 bases, in frame from base 1. V trim: 1 base; J trim: 5 bases; unmatched bases: 6.